The table lists the clone carrying this T cell receptor (beta chain) with many counts. Its antigen is undetermined. This sample was taken from a study of identical twins. The V and J ends lost 5 bases and 10 bases, in that order; junction bases with no gene match: 17. This CDR3 comprises 16 residues. Template switching introduced a universal primer site, and the cDNA bore unique molecular identifiers. One entry per CDR3 protein, called by TCRdb with MiXCR from the 5' RACE reads. The sample holds 700,000 to 950,000 distinct CDR3 sequences, about 12% seen once. Points from the study as a whole: Beta out-of-frame sequences displayed a weaker excess of sharing between twins.

The sample was also linked to a second study, of yellow fever vaccine responses in identical twins. That work contributes: Reportedly, the response of twins' T cells to the vaccine seemed partly convergent, partly personalized.

Sequenced sample: PBMCs. The TCR originated in a woman younger than 35 in good health. J is TRBJ2-1 and V is TRBV12-3 or TRBV12-4; 7 bases align to TRBD1. The DNA for the CDR3 is TGTGCCAGCAGTCCCCCGACAGGGAGCCTGGCAATAGAGCAGTTCTTC. Amino acid sequence: CASSPPTGSLAIEQFF.